The 4 T cell receptor beta chains below all came from one sample that was sequenced in a study of T cells in women clearing cervical HPV infection. Data came from immunoSEQ multiplex PCR; TCRdb stores just in-frame clones and leaves some out. The listing contains about 15,000 clones. The sequenced material came from blood buffy coat. These receptors all come from a woman aged 18-70 years with a cervical HPV16 infection that either progressed to CIN3+ or cleared (not recorded which).

On this clone itself: At one end, the junction sequence differs from germline, possibly due to a read error. Read data end 3 residues before the CDR3 end; the end is taken from the germline J gene. The chain joins TRBV4-1 to TRBJ1-3, with D possibly TRBD1 on 6 matching bases. Germline CDR1 reads MGHRA; CDR2 reads YSYEKL. The CDR3 totals 16 residues. Incomplete CDR3 DNA: TGCGCCAGCAGCCAAAGCACAGGGCTTACTGGAAACACG. Its translation: CASSQSTGLTGNT. In full, the CDR3 reads CASSQSTGLTGNTIYF.

About this clone itself: The read is 3 residues too short to cover the CDR3 end, so that end is filled in from the germline J gene. The chain carries TRBV20-1 and TRBJ1-1, with 7 bases aligning to TRBD1. V dropped 3 bases and J dropped 3; count of bases not matched to a gene: 1. The length of the CDR3 is 12 residues. Germline-derived CDR1 and CDR2 are DFQATT and SNEGSKA (reference sequence). The CDR3: CSASDRDTEAFF. The covered CDR3 bases are TGCAGTGCTAGCGACAGGGACACTGAA.

Remarks on this clone: The CDR3 end falls 3 residues outside the read, so it is completed with the germline J gene. The chain recombines TRBV11-3 with TRBJ2-5; 10 nucleotides line up with TRBD2. This CDR3 comprises 15 residues. Germline assignment: CDR1 SGHNT and CDR2 YENEEA. J lost 5 bases, V lost 1 base, and 4 bases had no gene match. The part of the CDR3 DNA that was read is TGTGCCAGCAGCTTAGGCACTAGCGGGGACGAGACC. Its protein product is CASSLGTSGDET. The CDR3 in its entirety is CASSLGTSGDETQYF.

To note about this clone: The read comes to an end 3 residues before the CDR3 does, leaving the germline J gene to fill in the end. V is TRBV20-1 and J is TRBJ1-3, with 7 bases that match TRBD1. V trimming: 4 bases; J trimming: 4 bases; junction bases outside the gene matches: 7. CDR1 and CDR2 (germline): DFQATT, SNEGSKA (reference sequence). This CDR3 contains 14 residues. The CDR3 loop reads CSATDRVRGNTIYF. The CDR3 bases that were read are TGCAGTGCTACCGACAGGGTACGAGGAAACACC.